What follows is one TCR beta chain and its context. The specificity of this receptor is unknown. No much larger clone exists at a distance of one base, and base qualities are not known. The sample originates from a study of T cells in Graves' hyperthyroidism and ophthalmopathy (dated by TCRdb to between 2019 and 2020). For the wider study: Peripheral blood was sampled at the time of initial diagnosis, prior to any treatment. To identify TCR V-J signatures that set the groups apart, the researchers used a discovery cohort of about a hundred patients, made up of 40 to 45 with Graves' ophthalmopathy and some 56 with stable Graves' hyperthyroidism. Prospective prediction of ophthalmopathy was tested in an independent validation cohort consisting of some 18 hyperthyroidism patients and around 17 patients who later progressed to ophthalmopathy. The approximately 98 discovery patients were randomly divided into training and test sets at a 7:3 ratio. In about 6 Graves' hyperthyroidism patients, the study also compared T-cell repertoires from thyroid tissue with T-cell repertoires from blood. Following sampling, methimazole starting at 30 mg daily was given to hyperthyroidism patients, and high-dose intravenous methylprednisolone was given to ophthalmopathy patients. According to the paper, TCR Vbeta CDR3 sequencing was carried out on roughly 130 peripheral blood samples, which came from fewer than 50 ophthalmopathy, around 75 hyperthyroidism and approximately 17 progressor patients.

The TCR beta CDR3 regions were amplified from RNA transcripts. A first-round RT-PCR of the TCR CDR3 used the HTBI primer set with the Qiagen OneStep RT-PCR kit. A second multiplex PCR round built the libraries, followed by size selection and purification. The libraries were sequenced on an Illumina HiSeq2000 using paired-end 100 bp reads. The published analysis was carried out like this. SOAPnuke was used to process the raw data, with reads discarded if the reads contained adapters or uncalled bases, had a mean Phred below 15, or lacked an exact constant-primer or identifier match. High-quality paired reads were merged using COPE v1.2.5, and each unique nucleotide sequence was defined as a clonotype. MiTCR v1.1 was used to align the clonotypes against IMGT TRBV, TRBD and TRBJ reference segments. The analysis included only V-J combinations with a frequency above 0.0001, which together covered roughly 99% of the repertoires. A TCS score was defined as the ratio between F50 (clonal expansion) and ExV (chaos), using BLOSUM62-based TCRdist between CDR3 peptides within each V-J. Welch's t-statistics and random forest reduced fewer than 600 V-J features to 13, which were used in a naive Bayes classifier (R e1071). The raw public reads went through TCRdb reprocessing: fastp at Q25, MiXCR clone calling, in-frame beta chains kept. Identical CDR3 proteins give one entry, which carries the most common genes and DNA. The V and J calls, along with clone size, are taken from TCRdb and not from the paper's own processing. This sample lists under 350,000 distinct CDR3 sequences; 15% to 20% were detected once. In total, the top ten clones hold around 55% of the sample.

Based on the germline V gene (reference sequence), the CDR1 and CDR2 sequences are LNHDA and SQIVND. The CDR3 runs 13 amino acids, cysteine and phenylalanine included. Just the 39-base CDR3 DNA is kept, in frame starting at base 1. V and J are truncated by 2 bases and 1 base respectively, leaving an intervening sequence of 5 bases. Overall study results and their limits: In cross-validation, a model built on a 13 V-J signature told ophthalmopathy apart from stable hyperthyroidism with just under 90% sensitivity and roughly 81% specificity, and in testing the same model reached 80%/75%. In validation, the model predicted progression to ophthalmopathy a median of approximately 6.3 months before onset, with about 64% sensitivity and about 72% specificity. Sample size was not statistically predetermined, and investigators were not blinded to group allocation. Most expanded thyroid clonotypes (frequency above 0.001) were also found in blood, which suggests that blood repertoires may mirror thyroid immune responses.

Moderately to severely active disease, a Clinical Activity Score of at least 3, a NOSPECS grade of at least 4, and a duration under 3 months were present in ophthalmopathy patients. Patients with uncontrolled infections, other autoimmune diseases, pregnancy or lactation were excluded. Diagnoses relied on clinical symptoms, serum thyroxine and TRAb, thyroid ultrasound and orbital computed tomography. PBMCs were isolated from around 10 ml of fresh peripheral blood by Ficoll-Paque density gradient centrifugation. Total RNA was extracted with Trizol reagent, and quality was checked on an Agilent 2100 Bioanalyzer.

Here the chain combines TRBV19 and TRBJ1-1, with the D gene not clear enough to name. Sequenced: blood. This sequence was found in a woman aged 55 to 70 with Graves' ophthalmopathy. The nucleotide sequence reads TGTGCCAGTAGTATATCGAGGAACACTGAAGCTTTCTTT. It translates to CASSISRNTEAFF.